This entry lists 18 T cell receptor beta chains sequenced from one sample in a study of cytomegalovirus exposure and HLA in healthy donors. This PCR relied on a set of 60 Vbeta primers and 13 Jbeta primers. Here immunoSEQ multiplex PCR was the method, and the copy in TCRdb shows in-frame clones only, minus some. The sample holds some 130,000 clones, approximately 82% seen once. The sample comprised PBMCs. Every receptor here comes from a boy aged 2 to 10 in good health and CMV-seronegative.

The chain is built from TRBV10-3 and TRBJ1-1, with no clear D. From germline, CDR1 is ENHRY and CDR2 SYGVKD. Trimming removed 11 bases at V and 1 base at J, with 17 bases between. The CDR3 length is 14 residues. The DNA for the CDR3 is TGTGCCTCTTCACCCACCAACGGGAACACTGAAGCTTTCTTT. It is translated as CASSPTNGNTEAFF.

The rearrangement joins TRBV5-1 to TRBJ1-2, with TRBD1 matching over 10 bases. CDR3 length equals 14 residues. In germline, CDR1 is SGHRS, CDR2 YFSETQ. V lost 4 bases to trimming and J lost 8 bases; unmatched junction nucleotides: 8. The CDR3 DNA follows: TGCGCCAGCAGCCCCTCCGGGACAGGGGTCGGCTACACCTTC. Protein product: CASSPSGTGVGYTF.

The rearrangement joins TRBV7-3 to TRBJ1-6; D not resolved. This CDR3 region has 15 residues. Trimming took 4 bases from V and 4 from J, leaving 11 bases between them. Looked up from germline, CDR1 is SGHTA and CDR2 is FQGTGA. CDR3 amino acids: CASSSGLVYNSPLHF. DNA for the CDR3: TGTGCCAGCAGCTCCGGACTGGTTTATAATTCACCCCTCCACTTT.

The rearrangement links TRBV2 to TRBJ2-1; possible D gene TRBD2, 5 bases. The CDR3 consists of 14 residues. Germline CDR1 reads SNHLY; CDR2 reads FYNNEI. V lost 5 bases to trimming and J lost 3 bases, with 11 bases between them. The CDR3: CASSPEVGYNEQFF. The CDR3 region has the DNA TGTGCCAGCAGTCCGGAGGTAGGCTACAATGAGCAGTTCTTC.

The chain combines TRBV2 with TRBJ2-5; 8 bases line up with TRBD1. This CDR3 has 13 residues. V lost 5 bases and J lost 4; bases outside the gene matches: 3. Germline assignment: CDR1 SNHLY and CDR2 FYNNEI. DNA for the CDR3: TGTGCCAGCAGTTGGACAGGGCGAGAGACCCAGTACTTC. It specifies CASSWTGRETQYF. The entire variable domain, with the rest obtained from reference TRBV2 and TRBJ2-5, is as follows: EPEVTQTPSHQVTQMGQEVILRCVPISNHLYFYWYRQILGQKVEFLVSFYNNEISEKSEIFDDQFSVERPDGSNFTLKIRSTKLEDSAMYFCASSWTGRETQYFGPGTRLLVL.

The gene calls are TRBV4-2 and TRBJ1-5; 10 bases line up with TRBD1. Germline CDR1 reads LGHNA; CDR2 reads YNFKEQ. Trimming took 2 bases from V and 4 from J; bases not matched to a gene: 2. The CDR3 is 15 residues long. CDR3 sequence reads: CASSQQDRGNQPQHF. In nucleotides, the CDR3 is TGTGCCAGCAGCCAACAGGACAGGGGGAATCAGCCCCAGCATTTT.

CDR3 sequence (DNA): TGCGCCAGCAGCCTCGACGGGGAGTTTCGTACCTATGGCTACACCTTC. Encoded protein: CASSLDGEFRTYGYTF. The chain couples TRBV4-1 to TRBJ1-2, with no clear D. Germline V gene lookup returns CDR1 MGHRA and CDR2 YSYEKL. Trimming shortened V by 4 bases and J by 4 bases, and 19 bases separated the two germline ends. The CDR3 extends over 16 amino acids.

The rearrangement links TRBV9 to TRBJ2-5, with 15 bases aligning to TRBD2. The CDR3 is 17 amino acids. CDR1 and CDR2 (germline): SGDLS, YYNGEE. Unmatched junction bases numbered 9, after V lost 3 bases and J lost 6 bases. The CDR3 region has the DNA TGTGCCAGCAGCGAGGGAGGACTAGCGGGAGGGCAAAAGACCCAGTACTTC. Its protein product is CASSEGGLAGGQKTQYF.

A note on this clone: In the same sample, other DNA sequences code for this CDR3. The chain employs TRBV30 and TRBJ1-5; D perhaps matches TRBD1 (6 bases). V was clipped by 1 base and J by 2 bases, with 6 bases between them. Per germline, CDR1 GTSNPN and CDR2 SVGIG (reference sequence). This CDR3 is built from 13 residues. CDR3 coding DNA: TGTGCCTGGAGTGCAGGGGGCAATCAGCCCCAGCATTTT. Translating it yields CAWSAGGNQPQHF. The full variable domain, in which reference TRBV30 and TRBJ1-5 provide the parts outside the CDR3, is SQTIHQWPATLVQPVGSPLSLECTVEGTSNPNLYWYRQAAGRGLQLLFYSVGIGQISSEVPQNLSASRPQDRQFILSSKKLLLSDSGFYLCAWSAGGNQPQHFGDGTRLSIL.

J is TRBJ1-1 and V is TRBV9; possibly TRBD1 for D (5 bases). The CDR3 has 13 residues. Trimming pared 3 bases from V and 3 bases from J, leaving 9 bases between. Germline values: CDR1 SGDLS, CDR2 YYNGEE. CDR3 sequence (DNA): TGTGCCAGCAGCGCTGGGGGGTACACTGAAGCTTTCTTT. Translated: CASSAGGYTEAFF.

This sequence joins TRBV4-1 and TRBJ2-5; possibly TRBD2 for D (6 bases). Near its end, the DNA agrees better with TRBJ2-7, so the J call may be wrong. The CDR3 extends over 16 amino acids. The germline CDR1 and CDR2 sequences are MGHRA and YSYEKL. In DNA form, the CDR3 reads TGCGCCAGCAGCCAAGATCGAAGTAGCGGCCTATACGAGCAGTACTTC. It codes for CASSQDRSSGLYEQYF.

The genes are TRBV4-3 and TRBJ1-6; no firm D call. V was clipped by 3 bases and J by 0 bases, with 9 bases between them. CDR1 LGHNA and CDR2 YSLEER come from the germline V gene. The CDR3 is made up of 16 amino acids. The CDR3 region is CASSQAANSYNSPLHF. DNA for the CDR3: TGCGCCAGCAGCCAGGCTGCCAACTCCTATAATTCACCCCTCCACTTT.

This chain joins TRBV9 and TRBJ2-5; the D gene is possibly TRBD2 (5 bases). The DNA matches TRBJ2-7 better at its end, which makes the J call doubtful. The CDR3 is 14 amino acids. Germline CDR1 SGDLS, CDR2 YYNGEE. Written as DNA, the CDR3 is TGTGCCAGCAGCGTAGCCGGAGGCGGATACGAGCAGTACTTC. This sequence encodes CASSVAGGGYEQYF.

On this clone itself: One end of the junction is discordant with germline, which a read error may explain. The V and J genes are TRBV7-9 and TRBJ2-3, with a tentative D call TRBD2 (6 bases). The CDR3 runs 15 residues. Germline assignment: CDR1 SEHNR and CDR2 FQNEAQ (reference sequence). The CDR3 region has the DNA TGTGCCAGTAGCTTAACGGGAGATAACACAGATACGCAGTATTTT. It specifies CASSLTGDNTDTQYF.

CDR3 amino acids: CASSFSPSIGSGNTIYF. The CDR3 region has the DNA TGTGCCAGCAGCTTTAGCCCATCCATTGGTTCTGGAAACACCATATATTTT. The V gene is TRBV9, the J gene TRBJ1-3, with D unresolved. The CDR3 runs 17 residues. From germline, CDR1 is SGDLS and CDR2 YYNGEE. The V end lost 4 bases, the J end lost 1 base, and 18 bases lay between the germline ends.

The rearrangement joins TRBV5-5 to TRBJ2-7, with TRBD1 matching over 10 bases. CDR1 and CDR2 (germline): SGHKS, YYEKEE (reference sequence). Trimming at V came to 4 bases and at J to 7 bases, leaving 8 bases not matched to a gene. This CDR3 is built from 14 residues. The CDR3 reads CASSGGDRGQEQYF. The CDR3, as DNA: TGTGCCAGCAGCGGGGGGGACAGGGGTCAAGAGCAGTACTTC.

V is TRBV2 and J is TRBJ2-6; 7 positions agree with TRBD2. From germline, CDR1 is SNHLY and CDR2 FYNNEI. Unmatched junction bases numbered 13, after V lost 7 bases and J lost 4 bases. The CDR3 has 17 amino acids. The CDR3 DNA sequence: TGTGCCAGCACTCCGGGAGGAGGTACGACAGGGGCCAACGTCCTGACTTTC. It codes for CASTPGGGTTGANVLTF.

V gene TRBV12-5 combines with J gene TRBJ1-3; 7 nucleotides line up with TRBD1. Trimming removed 3 bases from V and 6 bases from J; junction bases left unmatched: 14. Per germline, CDR1 LGHNT and CDR2 FRNRAP. This CDR3 comprises 17 residues. The CDR3: CASGLTPPQGEENTIYF. The CDR3 region has the DNA TGTGCTAGTGGTTTAACCCCACCGCAGGGGGAAGAAAACACCATATATTTT.